This T cell receptor beta chain was sequenced for a study of T cells in narcolepsy (dated by TCRdb to the late 2010s). General notes on the study: The study enrolled patients with narcolepsy type 1 or type 2 (NT1, NT2) together with healthy control donors. The study used TCR Vbeta sequencing to track clonotypes in blood and CSF while looking for autoreactive T cells in narcolepsy patients that target self-antigens of hypocretin neurons (hypocretin, TRIB2).

The CDR3 spans 13 residues, from the cysteine through the phenylalanine. The kept DNA is CDR3 alone, 39 bases in frame from the first base. V ends up 5 bases short and J 4 bases short, with an unmatched junction base count of 3. Looking up the germline V gene yields CDR1 SGHTA and CDR2 FQGNSA. For TCR Vbeta sequencing, memory CD4+ T cells were sorted ex vivo from the peripheral blood of narcolepsy patients and healthy controls. Libraries were prepared through the immunoSEQ multiplex PCR assay. In TCRdb, the immuneACCESS table is reduced to in-frame sequences with V and J assigned. These tables do not hold every clone; where another copy was compared, an unresolved V gene accounts for under half, and the others remain unexplained. In all, the sample holds about 25,000 clones, and about four fifths of those were seen once. Clones ranked in the top ten supply about 1.3% of the sample. Points on this clone: What this receptor recognizes is not known. Nothing much larger sits one base from this clone, and base qualities are not available.

What the study reported, not specific to this receptor: Patients and controls had comparable numbers of sequenced blood memory CD4+ clonotypes, averaging about 39,494 and 33,354, respectively. In plots comparing CSF and blood CD4+ T cell clonotypes from the same patient, HCRT-specific and TRIB2-specific autoreactive clonotypes were highlighted. Autoreactive clonotypes were reported to be detected serially in the blood of the same patients and of different patients, but not in the blood of healthy controls. Certain blood memory CD4+ repertoires from patients and controls had no sequences that matched autoreactive T cell clones.

The receptor's source is a human donor with narcolepsy. The sample was CD45RA- memory CD4+ T cells from PBMCs. Interpreted using the paper, the cell subset or site label stands for: memory T cells sorted ex vivo from peripheral blood. Rearrangement joined TRBV7-2 to TRBJ2-5; the junction holds 8 bases that match TRBD2. The encoded CDR3 is CASSRGGRETQYF. The nucleotide sequence is TGTGCCAGCAGCCGGGGGGGGCGAGAGACCCAGTACTTC.